Below, 27 T cell receptor beta chains from the same sample are listed, as sequenced in a study of T cells in Graves' hyperthyroidism and ophthalmopathy. The investigators amplified TCR beta CDR3 regions from RNA transcripts. HTBI primers were used for first-round RT-PCR of the TCR CDR3. TCRdb recomputed calls from the multiplex PCR reads with MiXCR, one row per CDR3 protein. In the table there are approximately 520,000 distinct CDR3 sequences, roughly a quarter of which are singletons. Source material: blood. Receptors were obtained from a woman aged 30 to 39 with Graves' ophthalmopathy.

This clonotype has ten or more counts. The rearrangement links TRBV6-2 or TRBV6-3 to TRBJ1-6; no definite D call. Germline CDR1 and CDR2: MNHEY and SVGEGT. The V and J ends lost 7 bases and 7 bases respectively, with 14 bases between them. The CDR3 runs 14 residues. The DNA for the CDR3 is TGTGCCAGCACTCATGGGTCCGAGAATTCACCCCTCCACTTT. It is translated as CASTHGSENSPLHF.

This clonotype was recorded many times. The J gene is TRBJ1-5, the V gene TRBV27; D ambiguous. Per germline, CDR1 MNHEY and CDR2 SMNVEV (reference sequence). CDR3 size: 15 residues. V was trimmed by 5 bases and J by 3 bases, leaving 14 bases between them. DNA for the CDR3: TGTGCCAGCAGTAACGCCCGCAGTATCAATCAGCCCCAGCATTTT. It is translated as CASSNARSINQPQHF.

The sample holds many counts of this clonotype. CDR3 nucleotides: TGTGCCAGCACCTGGACAGGGATCACCGGGGAGCTGTTTTTT. Its protein is CASTWTGITGELFF. The chain has TRBV7-2 and TRBJ2-2; 8 bases agree with TRBD1. The V and J ends lost 7 bases and 4 bases, in that order; junction bases with no gene match: 5. There are 14 residues in the CDR3. Germline V lookup: CDR1 SGHTA, CDR2 FQGNSA.

This clonotype was recorded a few times. The chain uses TRBV12-3 or TRBV12-4 and TRBJ1-1; D is unresolved. CDR3 length: 16 residues. V was pared by 3 bases and J by 3 bases, with 17 bases between. The CDR3 sequence is CASSFISRRGHTEAFF. In DNA form, the CDR3 reads TGTGCCAGCAGTTTTATCTCTCGGAGAGGTCACACTGAAGCTTTCTTT.

J is TRBJ2-5 and V is TRBV15; no reliable D call. Germline CDR1 LNHNV, CDR2 YYDKDF (reference sequence). Trimming removed 0 bases from V and 5 bases from J, with 7 bases in between. The CDR3 totals 13 residues. CDR3: CATSRDEVETQYF. The CDR3 coding sequence is TGTGCCACCAGCAGAGATGAGGTGGAGACCCAGTACTTC.

This clonotype has a handful of counts. J is TRBJ2-3 and V is TRBV12-3 or TRBV12-4; 12 nucleotides line up with TRBD2. The CDR3 totals 16 residues. J was trimmed by 4 bases and V by 3 bases; bases with no gene match: 5. CDR3 sequence: CASSFQLAGGPDTQYF. The CDR3 DNA reads TGTGCCAGCAGTTTCCAACTAGCGGGGGGACCAGATACGCAGTATTTT.

Ten or more counts support this clonotype. V usage is TRBV20-1 and J usage is TRBJ2-5; weak D call: TRBD2 (7 bases). The CDR3 is 13 residues long. Between the trimmed V and J ends, which lost 2 bases and 2 bases, there was a span of 9 bases. The germline V gene has CDR1 DFQATT and CDR2 SNEGSKA (reference sequence). CDR3 in DNA: TGCAGTGCTAGAAAGGGGGGGCAAGAGACCCAGTACTTC. Protein: CSARKGGQETQYF.

This clonotype came up many times. The V and J genes are TRBV4-1 and TRBJ1-1, with D possibly TRBD1 on 5 matching bases. Trimming removed 1 base at V and 10 bases at J, with 19 bases between. CDR1 is MGHRA, CDR2 YSYEKL, per germline. CDR3 length: 15 amino acids. Here the CDR3 reads CASSQAPIQVERAFF. In DNA form, the CDR3 reads TGCGCCAGCAGCCAAGCCCCGATACAGGTTGAACGAGCTTTCTTT.

The chain links TRBV6-1 to TRBJ2-2, with TRBD1 as a possible D gene (6 bases). Germline loops: CDR1 MNHNS, CDR2 SASEGT. Trimming took 6 bases from V and 1 from J, leaving 9 bases between them. CDR3 size: 14 residues. CDR3 region: CASRPGENTGELFF. The DNA of the CDR3 is TGTGCCAGCAGACCAGGGGAGAACACCGGGGAGCTGTTTTTT.

The chain joins TRBV11-2 to TRBJ2-7; no reliable D call. This CDR3 comprises 18 residues. Between the trimmed V and J ends, which lost 1 base and 0 bases, there was a span of 19 bases. Germline V gives CDR1 SGHAT, CDR2 FQNNGV. The CDR3 DNA is TGTGCCAGCAGCTTAGTAGTTAACGCCGGGCCCTCCTCCTACGAGCAGTACTTC. This gives the protein CASSLVVNAGPSSYEQYF.

This clonotype was seen at least ten times. The rearrangement joins TRBV12-3 or TRBV12-4 to TRBJ2-7, with D tentatively TRBD2 (6 bases). Trimming removed 4 bases at V and 5 bases at J, with 18 bases between. CDR3 size: 15 residues. This CDR3 is CASSSWAGKDDEQYF. CDR3 bases: TGTGCCAGCAGTTCGTGGGCGGGAAAGGATGACGAGCAGTACTTC.

Many counts were recorded for this clonotype. The chain links TRBV27 to TRBJ2-2, with TRBD2 matching 10 bases. In germline, CDR1 is MNHEY, CDR2 SMNVEV (reference sequence). V lost 2 bases and J lost 6; bases outside the gene matches: 9. The CDR3 is 17 residues long. Here the CDR3 reads CASSLLSGGAVAGELFF. The CDR3 DNA is TGTGCCAGCAGTTTACTGAGCGGGGGGGCGGTCGCCGGGGAGCTGTTTTTT.

The chain combines TRBV7-9 with TRBJ1-1; D gene ambiguous. The germline V gene has CDR1 SEHNR and CDR2 FQNEAQ (reference sequence). The CDR3 is made up of 12 amino acids. Trimming shortened V by 5 bases and J by 11 bases, and 15 bases separated the two germline ends. The CDR3 loop reads CASSLTKGSAFF. DNA of the CDR3: TGTGCCAGCAGCCTCACCAAGGGATCCGCTTTCTTT.

This clonotype was observed at least ten times. CDR3 DNA: TGCGCCAGCTCAGGGGCGACCTACGAGCAGTACTTC. Translating it yields CASSGATYEQYF. This rearrangement joins TRBV5-1 to TRBJ2-7; maybe TRBD1 (6 bases). This CDR3 contains 12 residues. The V gene lost 7 bases and the J gene lost 2 bases, with 10 bases spanning the gap. Germline-derived CDR1 and CDR2 are SGHRS and YFSETQ.

In its sample, this clonotype was seen many times. The V call is TRBV5-1, the J call TRBJ2-7, with D perhaps TRBD1 (6 bases). The CDR3 contains 14 residues. Germline CDR1 reads SGHRS; CDR2 reads YFSETQ. V was cut by 7 bases and J by 7 bases, with 21 bases left in between. The CDR3 DNA reads as TGCGCCAGCGGACTGGCAGGGACACCGATTGAGCAGTACTTC. Amino acids: CASGLAGTPIEQYF. Together with reference TRBV5-1 and TRBJ2-7, the CDR3 gives the full variable domain: KAGVTQTPRYLIKTRGQQVTLSCSPISGHRSVSWYQQTPGQGLQFLFEYFSETQRNKGNFPGRFSGRQFSNSRSEMNVSTLELGDSALYLCASGLAGTPIEQYFGPGTRLTVT.

The sample holds a few counts of this clonotype. The gene calls are TRBV3-1 and TRBJ2-4, with D possibly TRBD2 on 6 matching bases. The germline V gene has CDR1 LGHDT and CDR2 YNNKEL (reference sequence). Trimming removed 4 bases at V and 7 bases at J, with 14 bases between. This CDR3 comprises 14 residues. CDR3 sequence (DNA): TGTGCCAGCAGCCTCCGGGAGAGATGGAACATTCAGTACTTC. It translates to CASSLRERWNIQYF.

Only a few counts were recorded for this clonotype. The V call is TRBV6-1, the J call TRBJ2-3; 10 nucleotides agree with TRBD1. CDR1 and CDR2 (germline): MNHNS, SASEGT. V gave up 6 bases and J gave up 0 bases; unmatched junction bases: 3. This CDR3 region has 15 residues. CDR3 nucleotides: TGTGCCAGCAGCCAGGGACAGGGGAGCACAGATACGCAGTATTTT. This codes for CASSQGQGSTDTQYF.

This chain uses TRBV10-3 with TRBJ1-1; D not certain. The CDR3 spans 14 residues. Germline loops: CDR1 ENHRY, CDR2 SYGVKD. Trimming removed 4 bases from V and 1 base from J, with 10 bases in between. In DNA form, the CDR3 reads TGTGCCATCAGTGGAGGACTCCAGAACACTGAAGCTTTCTTT. It encodes CAISGGLQNTEAFF.

The sample holds many counts of this clonotype. The junction does not match germline at one end; this may be a read error. The CDR3 coding sequence is TGTGCCAGCAGTTTGGGTACAGTGAACACTGAAGCTTTCTTT. This gives the protein CASSLGTVNTEAFF. The chain couples TRBV5-1 to TRBJ1-1; D gene uncertain. From germline, CDR1 is SGHRS and CDR2 YFSETQ. The length of the CDR3 is 14 residues.

This clonotype has more than one count but fewer than ten. The genes are TRBV20-1 and TRBJ1-6; 7 bases fit TRBD1. The CDR3 extends over 18 amino acids. Germline V gives CDR1 DFQATT, CDR2 SNEGSKA (reference sequence). V lost 3 bases to trimming and J lost 7 bases; unmatched junction nucleotides: 18. CDR3 sequence reads: CSASWGTEFYGPNSPLHF. The CDR3 DNA follows: TGCAGTGCTAGTTGGGGGACAGAATTCTACGGGCCGAATTCACCCCTCCACTTT.

Many counts were recorded for this clonotype. An end of the junction differs from the germline gene, which may be a read error. The rearrangement uses TRBV6-5 and TRBJ1-2; D ambiguous. The CDR3 contains 15 residues. Germline values: CDR1 MNHEY, CDR2 SVGAGI. This chain's CDR3 is CASSYSRVANYGYTF. DNA for the CDR3: TGTGCCAGCAGCTACTCACGGGTAGCTAACTATGGCTACACCTTC.

This clonotype was seen more than once but under ten times. The chain links TRBV24-1 to TRBJ2-2; D not certain. V was shortened by 4 bases and J by 0 bases, with 11 bases between the two germline ends. The CDR3 totals 16 residues. Germline V gene data show CDR1 as KGHDR and CDR2 as SFDVKD. CDR3 in amino acids: CATSDPHKTNTGELFF. The CDR3 DNA is TGTGCCACCAGTGACCCACACAAAACGAACACCGGGGAGCTGTTTTTT.

Ten or more counts support this clonotype. This CDR3 is CASHWKSGYGYTF. CDR3 coding DNA: TGTGCCAGTCATTGGAAGTCGGGCTATGGCTACACCTTC. This chain uses TRBV19 with TRBJ1-2; no firm D call. The CDR3 loop spans 13 amino acids. The V gene lost 8 bases and the J gene lost 4 bases, with 14 bases spanning the gap. CDR1 is LNHDA and CDR2 is SQIVND in the germline V gene (reference sequence).

This clonotype was seen at least ten times. The rearrangement links TRBV12-3 or TRBV12-4 to TRBJ2-5, with D unclear. The CDR3 loop spans 14 amino acids. V lost 4 bases and J lost 1, with 10 bases in between. The CDR3 protein is CASSSDPVQETQYF. The CDR3, as DNA: TGTGCCAGCAGTTCAGACCCCGTCCAAGAGACCCAGTACTTC.

This chain links TRBV28 with TRBJ2-5; 7 positions agree with TRBD1. The V segment lost 1 base and the J segment 2 bases; nucleotides outside the gene matches: 7. The CDR3 has 16 amino acids. The germline gives CDR1 MDHEN, CDR2 SYDVKM. The CDR3 loop is CASSLFTGAVQETQYF. The CDR3 nucleotides are TGTGCCAGCAGTTTATTTACAGGGGCAGTGCAAGAGACCCAGTACTTC.

V is TRBV6-2 or TRBV6-3 and J is TRBJ2-5, with 10 bases lining up with TRBD2. This CDR3 contains 13 residues. From germline, CDR1 is MNHEY and CDR2 SVGEGT. J lost 6 bases, V lost 5 bases, and 3 bases had no gene match. In DNA, the CDR3 is TGTGCCAGCAGTCTAGCGGGAGTTAAGACCCAGTACTTC. The encoded protein is CASSLAGVKTQYF.

CDR3 DNA: TGTGCCAGCAGCACCCGACAGGCCTCGGGCTACACCTTC. This gives the protein CASSTRQASGYTF. This chain links TRBV3-1 with TRBJ1-2; D possibly corresponds to TRBD1 (6 bases). Between the trimmed V and J ends, which lost 5 bases and 8 bases, there was a span of 15 bases. CDR1 is LGHDT, CDR2 YNNKEL, per germline (reference sequence). This CDR3 has 13 residues.